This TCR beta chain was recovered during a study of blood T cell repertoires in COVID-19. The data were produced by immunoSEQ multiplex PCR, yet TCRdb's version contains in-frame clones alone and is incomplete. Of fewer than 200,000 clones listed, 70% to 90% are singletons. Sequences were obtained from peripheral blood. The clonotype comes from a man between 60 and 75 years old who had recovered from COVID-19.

The CDR3 protein is CASSIRGAGLLYQPQHF. CDR3 sequence (DNA): TGTGCCAGCAGTATACGAGGAGCGGGACTGTTATATCAGCCCCAGCATTTT. The chain employs TRBV27 and TRBJ1-5, with D tentatively TRBD1 (5 bases). The germline gives CDR1 MNHEY, CDR2 SMNVEV (reference sequence). V dropped 5 bases and J dropped 5 bases, with 22 bases sitting between them. The CDR3 runs to 17 residues.